One sample yielded the 2 T cell receptor beta chains listed below, sequenced in a study of cytomegalovirus exposure and HLA in healthy donors. Generated by immunoSEQ multiplex PCR, the TCRdb table keeps only in-frame clones and is missing some. The table includes about 340,000 clones, 75% to 90% detected once. Sequencing input: PBMCs. These receptors were obtained from a woman aged 18-30 years in good health and CMV-seronegative.

The V call is TRBV5-1, the J call TRBJ2-2; possible D gene TRBD2, 5 bases. The V gene lost 1 base and the J gene lost 8 bases, with 15 bases spanning the gap. CDR1 SGHRS and CDR2 YFSETQ come from the germline V gene. The CDR3 is made up of 15 amino acids. Written as DNA, the CDR3 is TGCGCCAGCAGCTTGAGGAGGTCAGAAATGGGGGAGCTGTTTTTT. Amino acid sequence: CASSLRRSEMGELFF.

This CDR3 reads CASSLGDEQYF. Here the CDR3 DNA reads TGTGCCAGCAGCCTGGGCGACGAGCAGTACTTC. This chain uses TRBV5-4 with TRBJ2-7; D is undetermined. This CDR3 is 11 amino acids long. V dropped 4 bases and J dropped 5 bases, with 7 bases sitting between them. CDR1 and CDR2 (germline): SGHNT, YYREEE (reference sequence). Filled out from reference TRBV5-4 and TRBJ2-7, the complete variable domain reads ETGVTQSPTHLIKTRGQQVTLRCSSQSGHNTVSWYQQALGQGPQFIFQYYREEENGRGNFPPRFSGLQFPNYSSELNVNALELDDSALYLCASSLGDEQYFGPGTRLTVT.